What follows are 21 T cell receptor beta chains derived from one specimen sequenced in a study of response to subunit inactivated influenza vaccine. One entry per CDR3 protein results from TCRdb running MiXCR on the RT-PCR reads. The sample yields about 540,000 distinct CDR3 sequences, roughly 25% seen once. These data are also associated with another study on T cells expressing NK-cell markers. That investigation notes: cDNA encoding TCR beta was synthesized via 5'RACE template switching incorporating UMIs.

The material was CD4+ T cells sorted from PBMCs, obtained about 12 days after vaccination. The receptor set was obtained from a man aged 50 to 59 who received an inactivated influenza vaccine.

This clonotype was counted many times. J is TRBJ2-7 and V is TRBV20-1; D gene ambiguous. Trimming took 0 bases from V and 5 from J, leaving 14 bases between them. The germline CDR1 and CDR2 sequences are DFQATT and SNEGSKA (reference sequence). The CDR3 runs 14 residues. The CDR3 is CSARDGSSIDEQYF. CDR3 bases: TGCAGTGCTAGAGATGGTAGCTCTATCGACGAGCAGTACTTC.

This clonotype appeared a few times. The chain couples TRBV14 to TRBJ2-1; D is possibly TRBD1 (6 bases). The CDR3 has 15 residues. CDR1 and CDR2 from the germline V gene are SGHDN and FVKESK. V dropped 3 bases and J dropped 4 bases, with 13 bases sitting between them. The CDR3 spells CASSQVDRFYNEQFF. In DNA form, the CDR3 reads TGTGCCAGCAGCCAGGTAGACAGGTTTTACAATGAGCAGTTCTTC.

CDR3 DNA: TGTGCCAGCAGACGGACAGAAACCTACAATGAGCAGTTCTTC. This sequence encodes CASRRTETYNEQFF. The genes are TRBV7-9 and TRBJ2-1; weak D call: TRBD1 (6 bases). Germline values: CDR1 SEHNR, CDR2 FQNEAQ (reference sequence). This CDR3 is built from 14 residues. V dropped 6 bases and J dropped 2 bases, with 11 bases sitting between them.

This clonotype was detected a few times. The CDR3 DNA follows: TGCGCCAGCAGCCCGGGACCCTTCCTCCTCTACGAGCAGTACTTC. Translation: CASSPGPFLLYEQYF. The V call is TRBV5-1, the J call TRBJ2-7, with D perhaps TRBD1 or TRBD2 (5 bases each). The CDR3 extends over 15 amino acids. The V and J ends lost 4 bases and 3 bases respectively, with 17 bases between them. The germline CDR1 and CDR2 sequences are SGHRS and YFSETQ.

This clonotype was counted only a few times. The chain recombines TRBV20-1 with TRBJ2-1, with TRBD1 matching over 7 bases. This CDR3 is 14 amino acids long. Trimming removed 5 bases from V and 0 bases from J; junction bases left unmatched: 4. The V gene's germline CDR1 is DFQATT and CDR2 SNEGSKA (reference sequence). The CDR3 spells CSARGGGSYNEQFF. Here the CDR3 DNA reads TGCAGTGCTCGAGGGGGCGGCTCCTACAATGAGCAGTTCTTC.

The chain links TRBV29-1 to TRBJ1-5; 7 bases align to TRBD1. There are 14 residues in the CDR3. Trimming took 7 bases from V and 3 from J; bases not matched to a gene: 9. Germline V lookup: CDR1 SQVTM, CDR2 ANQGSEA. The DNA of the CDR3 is TGCAGCGCCACGGCAGGGGGGTCCAATCAGCCCCAGCATTTT. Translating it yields CSATAGGSNQPQHF.

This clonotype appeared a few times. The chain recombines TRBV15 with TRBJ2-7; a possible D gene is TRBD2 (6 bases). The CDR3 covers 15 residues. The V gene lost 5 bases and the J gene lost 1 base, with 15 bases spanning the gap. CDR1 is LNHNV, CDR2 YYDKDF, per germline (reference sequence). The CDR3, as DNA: TGTGCCACCAGCGGGGCGGGACTGTCTTCCTACGAGCAGTACTTC. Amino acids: CATSGAGLSSYEQYF.

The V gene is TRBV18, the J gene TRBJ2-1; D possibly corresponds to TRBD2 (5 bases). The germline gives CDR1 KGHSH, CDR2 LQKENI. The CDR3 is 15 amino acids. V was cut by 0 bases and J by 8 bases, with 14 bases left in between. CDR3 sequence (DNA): TGTGCCAGCTCACCACCGGCGGATAGGCGGGATGAGCAGTTCTTC. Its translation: CASSPPADRRDEQFF.

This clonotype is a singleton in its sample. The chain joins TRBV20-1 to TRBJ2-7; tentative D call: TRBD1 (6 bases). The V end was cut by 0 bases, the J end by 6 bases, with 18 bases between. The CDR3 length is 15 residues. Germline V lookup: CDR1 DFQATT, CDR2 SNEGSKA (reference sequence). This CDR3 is CSARDSNRPRGEQYF. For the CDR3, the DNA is TGCAGTGCTAGAGATTCGAATAGGCCCAGGGGCGAGCAGTACTTC.

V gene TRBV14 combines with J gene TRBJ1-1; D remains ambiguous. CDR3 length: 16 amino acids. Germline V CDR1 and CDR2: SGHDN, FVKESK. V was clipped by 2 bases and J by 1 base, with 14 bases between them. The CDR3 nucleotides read TGTGCCAGCAGCCAAACGAAGGGTCTCTCGAACACTGAAGCTTTCTTT. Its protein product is CASSQTKGLSNTEAFF.

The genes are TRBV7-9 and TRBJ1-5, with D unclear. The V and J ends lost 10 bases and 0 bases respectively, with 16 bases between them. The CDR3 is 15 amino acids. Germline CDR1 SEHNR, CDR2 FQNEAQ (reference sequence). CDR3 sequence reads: CATGKSLDSNQPQHF. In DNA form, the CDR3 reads TGTGCCACCGGGAAGAGCTTGGATAGCAATCAGCCCCAGCATTTT.

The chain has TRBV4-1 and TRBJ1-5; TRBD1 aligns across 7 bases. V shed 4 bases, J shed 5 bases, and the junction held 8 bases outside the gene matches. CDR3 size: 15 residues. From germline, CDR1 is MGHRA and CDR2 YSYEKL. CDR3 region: CASSPEGQHDQPQHF. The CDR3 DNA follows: TGCGCCAGCAGCCCCGAGGGACAGCACGATCAGCCCCAGCATTTT.

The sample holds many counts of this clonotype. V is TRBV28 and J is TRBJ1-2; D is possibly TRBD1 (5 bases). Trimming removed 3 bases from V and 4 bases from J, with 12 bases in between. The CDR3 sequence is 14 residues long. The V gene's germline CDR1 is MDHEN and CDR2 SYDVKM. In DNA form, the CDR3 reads TGTGCCAGCAGTTTTGGGCCGGGGACCTATGGCTACACCTTC. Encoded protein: CASSFGPGTYGYTF.

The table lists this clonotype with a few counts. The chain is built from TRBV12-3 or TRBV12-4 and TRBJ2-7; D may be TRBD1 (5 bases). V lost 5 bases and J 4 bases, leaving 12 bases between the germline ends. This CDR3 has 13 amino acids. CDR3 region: CASSPDRPYEQYF. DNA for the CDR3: TGTGCCAGCAGTCCTGACAGACCTTACGAGCAGTACTTC.

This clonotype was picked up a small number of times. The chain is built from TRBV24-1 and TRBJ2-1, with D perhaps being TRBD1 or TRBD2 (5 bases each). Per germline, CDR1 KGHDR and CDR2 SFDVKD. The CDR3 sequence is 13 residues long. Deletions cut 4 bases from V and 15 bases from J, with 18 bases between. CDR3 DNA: TGTGCCACCAGTGAGGGGACGAAGGGCACGCGGTTCTTC. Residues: CATSEGTKGTRFF.

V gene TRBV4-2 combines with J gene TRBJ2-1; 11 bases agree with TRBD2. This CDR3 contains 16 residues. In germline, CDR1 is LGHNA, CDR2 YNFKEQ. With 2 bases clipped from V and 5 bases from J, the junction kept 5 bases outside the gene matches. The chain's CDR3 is CASSQLGTSGNNEQFF. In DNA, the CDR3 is TGTGCCAGCAGCCAACTTGGGACTAGCGGAAACAATGAGCAGTTCTTC.

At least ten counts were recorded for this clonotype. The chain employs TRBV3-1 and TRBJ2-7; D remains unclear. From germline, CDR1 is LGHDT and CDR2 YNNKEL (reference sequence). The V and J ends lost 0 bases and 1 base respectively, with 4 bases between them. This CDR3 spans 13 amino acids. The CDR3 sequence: CASSQDVSYEQYF. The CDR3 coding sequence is TGTGCCAGCAGCCAAGATGTATCCTACGAGCAGTACTTC.

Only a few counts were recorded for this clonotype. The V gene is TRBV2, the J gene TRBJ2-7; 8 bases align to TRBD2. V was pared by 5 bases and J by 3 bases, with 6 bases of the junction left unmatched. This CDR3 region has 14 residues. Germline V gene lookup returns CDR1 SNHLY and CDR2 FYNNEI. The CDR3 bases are TGTGCCAGCAGTTTGGCTCGGGGGGGCTACGAGCAGTACTTC. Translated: CASSLARGGYEQYF.

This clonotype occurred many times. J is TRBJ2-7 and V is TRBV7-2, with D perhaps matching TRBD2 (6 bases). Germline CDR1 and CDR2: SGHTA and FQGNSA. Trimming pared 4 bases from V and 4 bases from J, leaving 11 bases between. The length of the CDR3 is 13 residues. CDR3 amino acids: CASSYRERYEQYF. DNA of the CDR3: TGTGCCAGCAGCTACCGGGAGAGGTACGAGCAGTACTTC.

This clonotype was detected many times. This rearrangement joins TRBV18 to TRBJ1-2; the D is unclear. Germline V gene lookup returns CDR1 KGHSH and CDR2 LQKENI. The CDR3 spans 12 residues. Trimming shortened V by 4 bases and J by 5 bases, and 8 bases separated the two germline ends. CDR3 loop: CASSHKGYGYTF. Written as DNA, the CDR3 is TGTGCCAGCTCACATAAAGGATATGGCTACACCTTC.

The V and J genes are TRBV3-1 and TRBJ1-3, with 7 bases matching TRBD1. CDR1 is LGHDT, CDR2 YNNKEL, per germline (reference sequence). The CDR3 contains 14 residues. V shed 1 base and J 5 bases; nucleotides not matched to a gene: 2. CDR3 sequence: CASSQGQGRNTIYF. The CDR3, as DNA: TGTGCCAGCAGCCAAGGACAGGGAAGAAACACCATATATTTT.